This TCR beta chain emerged from a study of OX40 agonist ivuxolimab in advanced cancers. Study-wide background: The group had a mean age of 60 years, ranged from 23 to 79, and was 80% to 90% male. Findings and caveats of the study: Some patients without response likewise showed low normalized clonal expansion.

The germline V gene has CDR1 SGHRS and CDR2 YFSETQ. V lost 0 bases to trimming and J lost 0 bases, with 12 bases between them. The CDR3 length is 16 residues. Worth noting for this clone: The antigen remains unidentified.

Sequencing was performed with immunoSEQ multiplex PCR; in TCRdb, only in-frame clones are kept and a portion is missing. Of 99,000 or so clones listed, 90% to 95% are singletons. The TCR originated in an adult with an advanced solid tumor such as melanoma, head and neck, liver or kidney cancer. The sequencing used CD4+ or CD8+ T cells sorted from blood, collected in a trial of the OX40 agonist ivuxolimab. The chain joins TRBV5-1 to TRBJ1-1; D unclear. CDR3: CASSLASRAMNTEAFF. The CDR3 DNA follows: TGCGCCAGCAGCTTGGCATCCCGGGCTATGAACACTGAAGCTTTCTTT.